At least ten counts were recorded for the clone carrying this T cell receptor (beta chain). What it binds is unknown. Profiled with immunoSEQ multiplex PCR; TCRdb holds only in-frame clones, not every one. This table has hundreds of thousands of clones, roughly three quarters appearing once. These data originate in a study of shared clonotypes between healthy human individuals. Study results and limitations: Deeper or shallower sequencing was expected to change how clonotypes are shared among donors.

Donors were Caucasian adults residing in Nashville, Tennessee, USA. Germline V CDR1 and CDR2: MNHNS, SASEGT. V was cut by 4 bases and J by 4 bases, with 20 bases left in between. The CDR3 sequence is 17 residues long. The specimen sequenced was PBMCs. The chain combines TRBV6-1 with TRBJ1-3; tentatively, D is TRBD1 (6 bases). The sequence was collected from a woman in her thirties or forties in good health. Some clones in this sample may be carry-over from other donors' samples. CDR3 in DNA: TGTGCCAGCAGTGCGTACAGGGCAGTTTATTCCGGAAACACCATATATTTT. This gives the protein CASSAYRAVYSGNTIYF.